This T cell receptor beta chain was obtained from a study of T-cell reconstitution after alpha-beta-depleted transplantation in children. Unique molecular identifiers tagged the TCRbeta library. From the PCR reads, TCRdb called clonotypes with MiXCR, one entry per CDR3 protein. The sample has 440,000 or so distinct CDR3 sequences, 11% seen once. This CDR3 comprises 16 residues. V lost 5 bases and J 6 bases, leaving 23 bases between the germline ends. From germline, CDR1 is SGHVS and CDR2 FNYEAQ. The TCR was taken from a human donor who donated a stem cell graft to a child with acute myeloid leukemia. The chain has TRBV7-6 and TRBJ2-7; D may match TRBD1 or TRBD2 (5 bases each). The input for sequencing was PBMCs from the stem cell graft donor, taken from the stem cell graft. The CDR3 here is CASSQFRGEIGLEQYF. Here the CDR3 DNA reads TGTGCCAGCAGCCAGTTCAGAGGGGAGATAGGACTCGAGCAGTACTTC. The variable domain in full, completed from reference TRBV7-6 and TRBJ2-7, reads GAGVSQSPRYKVTKRGQDVALRCDPISGHVSLYWYRQALGQGPEFLTYFNYEAQQDKSGLPNDRFSAERPEGSISTLTIQRTEQRDSAMYRCASSQFRGEIGLEQYFGPGTRLTVT.